This T cell receptor beta chain was retrieved from a study of CD8+ T cells in alopecia areata. Study conclusions and caveats: It was lesional scalp, especially alopecia totalis/universalis, that showed higher clonality than normal scalp. When scalp samples are sequenced, resident alphabeta T cells of normal skin are also captured. Patients shared TCRs less clearly than mice did, possibly owing to HLA.

RNA extraction and reverse transcription yielded cDNA as sequencing template. Assay: immunoSEQ multiplex PCR; the TCRdb copy retains only in-frame clones and omits some. Of 150,000 to 200,000 clones in the sample, approximately 60% were seen once. The germline V gene has CDR1 MGHRA and CDR2 YSYEKL. The CDR3 contains 17 residues. V was cut by 4 bases and J by 7 bases, with 22 bases left in between. Worth noting for this clone: Its antigen is currently unknown.

The origin of this receptor is a human donor in good health. The chain links TRBV4-1 to TRBJ2-2; perhaps TRBD2 as D (5 bases). The sample comprised CD4+ T cells sorted from blood. This CDR3 is CASSRLGAYRGDGELFF. CDR3 sequence (DNA): TGCGCCAGCAGCCGCCTTGGAGCGTACCGGGGTGACGGGGAGCTGTTTTTT.